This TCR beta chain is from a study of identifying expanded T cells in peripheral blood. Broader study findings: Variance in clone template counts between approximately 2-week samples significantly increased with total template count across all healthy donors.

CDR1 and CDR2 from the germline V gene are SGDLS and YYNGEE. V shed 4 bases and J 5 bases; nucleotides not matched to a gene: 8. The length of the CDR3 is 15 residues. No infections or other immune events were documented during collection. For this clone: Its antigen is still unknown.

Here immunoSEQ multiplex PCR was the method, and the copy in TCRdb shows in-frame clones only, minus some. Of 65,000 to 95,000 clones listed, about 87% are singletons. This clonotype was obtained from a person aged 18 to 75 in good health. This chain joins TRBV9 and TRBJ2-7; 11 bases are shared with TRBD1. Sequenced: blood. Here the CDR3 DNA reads TGTGCCAGCAGCCCCCGGGGACAGGGGGGCAACGAGCAGTACTTC. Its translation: CASSPRGQGGNEQYF. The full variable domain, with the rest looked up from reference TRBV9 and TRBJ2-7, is DSGVTQTPKHLITATGQRVTLRCSPRSGDLSVYWYQQSLDQGLQFLIQYYNGEERAKGNILERFSAQQFPDLHSELNLSSLELGDSALYFCASSPRGQGGNEQYFGPGTRLTVT.